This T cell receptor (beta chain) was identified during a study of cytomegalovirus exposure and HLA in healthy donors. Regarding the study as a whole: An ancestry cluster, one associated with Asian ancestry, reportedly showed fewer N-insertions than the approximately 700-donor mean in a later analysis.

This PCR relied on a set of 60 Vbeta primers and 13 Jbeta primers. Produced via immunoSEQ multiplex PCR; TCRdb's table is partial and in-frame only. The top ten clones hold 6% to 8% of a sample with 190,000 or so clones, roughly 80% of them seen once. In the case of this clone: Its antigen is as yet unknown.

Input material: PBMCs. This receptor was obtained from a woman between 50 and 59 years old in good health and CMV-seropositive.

CDR3 protein: CASSPDRGIIADTQYF. The CDR3 DNA follows: TGTGCCAGTAGTCCGGACAGGGGGATTATTGCAGATACGCAGTATTTT. The V and J genes are TRBV19 and TRBJ2-3; 10 bases agree with TRBD1. V was pared by 5 bases and J by 4 bases, with 9 bases of the junction left unmatched. This CDR3 has 16 amino acids. Germline values: CDR1 LNHDA, CDR2 SQIVND (reference sequence).